The 29 T cell receptor beta chains in this list originate from one sample, sequenced in a study of cytomegalovirus exposure and HLA in healthy donors. The primer mix had 60 Vbeta and 13 Jbeta primers. Using immunoSEQ multiplex PCR, the repertoire was profiled, and TCRdb retains in-frame clones only, with some absent. The sample includes about 200,000 clones, around 75% of them seen just once. Material for sequencing was PBMCs. The source of these receptors is a woman aged 45-65 years in good health and CMV-seronegative.

The chain is built from TRBV5-1 and TRBJ1-1, with 7 positions matching TRBD1. The CDR3 loop spans 11 amino acids. Germline CDR1 SGHRS, CDR2 YFSETQ. Unmatched junction bases numbered 4, after V lost 10 bases and J lost 4 bases. This chain's CDR3 is CAGNRGTEAFF. As DNA, the CDR3 is TGCGCCGGGAACAGGGGCACTGAAGCTTTCTTT.

The chain uses TRBV6-1 and TRBJ2-7, with 12 bases matching TRBD2. J lost 1 base, V lost 7 bases, and 5 bases had no gene match. The CDR3 runs to 15 residues. CDR1 and CDR2 from the germline V gene are MNHNS and SASEGT. DNA for the CDR3: TGTGCCAGCATTTCGGGACTAGCGGGTTCCTACGAGCAGTACTTC. Amino acid sequence: CASISGLAGSYEQYF.

There are a few counts of this clone. The chain links TRBV5-6 to TRBJ2-1; the match to TRBD1 covers 7 bases. The CDR3 covers 14 residues. The germline V gene has CDR1 SGHDT and CDR2 YYEEEE. J was trimmed by 8 bases and V by 3 bases; bases with no gene match: 8. CDR3 nucleotide sequence: TGTGCCAGCAGCTCGCTGGACAGGCCCCATGAGCAGTTCTTC. The encoded protein is CASSSLDRPHEQFF.

J is TRBJ1-4 and V is TRBV6-1; the D gene is possibly TRBD1 (5 bases). With 7 bases removed from V and 7 bases from J, the gap between germline ends came to 16 bases. The CDR3 contains 14 residues. The germline gives CDR1 MNHNS, CDR2 SASEGT. The DNA of the CDR3 is TGTGCCAGCACCGTGGCAGGGTGGGGTGAAAAACTGTTTTTT. This translates into CASTVAGWGEKLFF.

The CDR3 region has the DNA TGTGCCAGCTCACCGGGACTTTTGGAGACCCAGTACTTC. It yields the protein CASSPGLLETQYF. J is TRBJ2-5 and V is TRBV18, with D possibly being TRBD2 (6 bases). The V end was cut by 3 bases, the J end by 5 bases, with 10 bases between. The CDR3 has 13 residues. Per germline, CDR1 KGHSH and CDR2 LQKENI.

Worth noting for this clone: Compared with germline, one end of the junction differs, possibly owing to a read error. The chain employs TRBV7-9 and TRBJ1-4, with D possibly TRBD1 on 6 matching bases. The germline V gene encodes CDR1 SEHNR and CDR2 FQNEAQ (reference sequence). This CDR3 has 15 residues. The CDR3 sequence is CSSSLQSRGIEKLFF. CDR3 coding DNA: TGTTCCAGCAGCCTCCAATCGAGGGGGATTGAAAAACTGTTTTTT. Supplemented by reference TRBV7-9 and TRBJ1-4, the full variable domain reads DTGVSQNPRHKITKRGQNVTFRCDPISEHNRLYWYRQTLGQGPEFLTYFQNEAQLEKSRLLSDRFSAERPKGSFSTLEIQRTEQGDSAMYLCSSSLQSRGIEKLFFGSGTQLSVL.

The CDR3 is CASSSMERANEKLFF. DNA for the CDR3: TGTGCCAGCAGCTCCATGGAGAGGGCTAATGAAAAACTGTTTTTT. V and J are TRBV7-9 and TRBJ1-4; no clear D gene. V was clipped by 4 bases and J by 3 bases, with 12 bases between them. The CDR3 spans 15 residues. CDR1 and CDR2 from the germline V gene are SEHNR and FQNEAQ (reference sequence).

The chain links TRBV5-8 to TRBJ1-1; D uncertain. Germline CDR1 SGHTS, CDR2 YDEGEE. The CDR3 sequence is 15 residues long. V dropped 2 bases and J dropped 0 bases, with 11 bases sitting between them. DNA for the CDR3: TGTGCCAGCAGCTTAGGAGACGGGATGAACACTGAAGCTTTCTTT. It codes for CASSLGDGMNTEAFF.

This rearrangement joins TRBV6-6 to TRBJ1-6; 9 bases are a match to TRBD1. The germline CDR1 and CDR2 sequences are MNHNY and SVGAGI (reference sequence). This CDR3 comprises 14 residues. With 6 bases clipped from V and 5 bases from J, the junction kept 2 bases outside the gene matches. The CDR3 loop reads CASSWTGDNSPLHF. The CDR3 DNA reads as TGTGCCAGCAGCTGGACAGGGGATAATTCACCCCTCCACTTT.

V and J are TRBV5-1 and TRBJ1-4; 11 nucleotides match TRBD1. Germline CDR1 SGHRS, CDR2 YFSETQ. V lost 3 bases and J lost 5; bases outside the gene matches: 6. The CDR3 extends over 16 amino acids. The CDR3 region is CASSYYGQGANEKLFF. The DNA of the CDR3 is TGCGCCAGCAGCTATTATGGACAGGGGGCGAATGAAAAACTGTTTTTT.

The chain couples TRBV2 to TRBJ2-5, with D possibly matching TRBD1 (6 bases). Between the trimmed V and J ends, which lost 6 bases and 3 bases, there was a span of 17 bases. Germline CDR1 and CDR2: SNHLY and FYNNEI. The length of the CDR3 is 15 residues. CDR3 residues: CASSSGQSIKETQYF. The DNA of the CDR3 is TGTGCCAGCAGCTCCGGACAGTCGATCAAAGAGACCCAGTACTTC.

This clone has a handful of counts. V and J are TRBV11-2 and TRBJ1-1; a possible D gene is TRBD1 (5 bases). The V gene lost 5 bases and the J gene lost 1 base, with 11 bases spanning the gap. Germline V gives CDR1 SGHAT, CDR2 FQNNGV. This CDR3 has 14 residues. The CDR3 DNA sequence: TGTGCCAGCAGCCTGGGACTGACGAACACTGAAGCTTTCTTT. Translation gives CASSLGLTNTEAFF. The full variable domain, with the rest looked up from reference TRBV11-2 and TRBJ1-1, is EAGVAQSPRYKIIEKRQSVAFWCNPISGHATLYWYQQILGQGPKLLIQFQNNGVVDDSQLPKDRFSAERLKGVDSTLKIQPAKLEDSAVYLCASSLGLTNTEAFFGQGTRLTVV.

The chain employs TRBV27 and TRBJ2-7, with D tentatively TRBD1 (6 bases). The CDR3 length is 13 residues. The V end was cut by 4 bases, the J end by 6 bases, with 13 bases between. Looked up from germline, CDR1 is MNHEY and CDR2 is SMNVEV (reference sequence). CDR3 sequence (DNA): TGTGCCAGCAGTTCAGGGGTCGGCGGCGAGCAGTACTTC. It encodes CASSSGVGGEQYF.

V is TRBV7-8 and J is TRBJ2-7; maybe TRBD1 (5 bases). V dropped 3 bases and J dropped 6 bases, with 21 bases sitting between them. There are 16 residues in the CDR3. Germline CDR1 is SGHVS and CDR2 is FQNEAQ. As DNA, the CDR3 is TGTGCCAGCAGCTTCAACACAGGAAGGGTTTCTCGCGAGCAGTACTTC. This sequence encodes CASSFNTGRVSREQYF.

The chain carries TRBV7-3 and TRBJ2-1, with D tentatively TRBD2 (6 bases). There are 15 residues in the CDR3. The V end was cut by 4 bases, the J end by 0 bases, with 10 bases between. The germline CDR1 and CDR2 sequences are SGHTA and FQGTGA. The CDR3 region is CASSSSVSSYNEQFF. The CDR3 DNA is TGTGCCAGCAGCTCTAGCGTTAGCTCCTACAATGAGCAGTTCTTC.

The chain links TRBV18 to TRBJ2-3; TRBD1 might be the D (6 bases). V was clipped by 2 bases and J by 6 bases, with 15 bases between them. Germline V gene data show CDR1 as KGHSH and CDR2 as LQKENI. The CDR3 totals 15 residues. Written as DNA, the CDR3 is TGTGCCAGCTCACCATTGCGACAGCAGGGGGATACGCAGTATTTT. Translating it yields CASSPLRQQGDTQYF.

On this clone: Its ends do not fully match the called genes, so a read error is possible. The chain has TRBV7-2 and TRBJ1-2, with 7 nucleotides matching TRBD1. This CDR3 comprises 14 residues. From germline, CDR1 is SGHTA and CDR2 FQGNSA. The CDR3 coding sequence is TGTGCCAGCAGCCCCCCCGTGGACAGGCGTAACCTGCGATTC. Protein product: CASSPPVDRRNLRF.

This chain uses TRBV21-1 with TRBJ1-2; the table's D call, TRBD1, was not checked against the DNA. TRBV21-1 is a known pseudogene. This CDR3 comprises 17 residues. CDR3 protein: CASSIWDREGPRVGYTF. In DNA form, the CDR3 reads TGTGCCAGCAGCATCTGGGACAGGGAGGGCCCCCGTGTTGGCTACACCTTC.

The chain recombines TRBV13 with TRBJ2-1; the match to TRBD1 covers 9 bases. The ends lost 8 bases at V and 8 bases at J; junction bases unmatched: 13. CDR1 PRHDT and CDR2 FYEKMQ come from the germline V gene (reference sequence). There are 15 residues in the CDR3. This CDR3 reads CASSRVTGGADEQFF. The CDR3 DNA reads as TGTGCCAGCTCCCGAGTGACAGGGGGAGCGGATGAGCAGTTCTTC.

The chain recombines TRBV5-1 with TRBJ1-2; D is perhaps TRBD1 (6 bases). The CDR3 contains 14 residues. V lost 0 bases and J 8 bases, leaving 14 bases between the germline ends. Germline CDR1 SGHRS, CDR2 YFSETQ. This CDR3 is CASSLEGDIEGYTF. Here the CDR3 DNA reads TGCGCCAGCAGCTTGGAGGGGGACATAGAGGGCTACACCTTC.

V and J are TRBV29-1 and TRBJ1-1; D is perhaps TRBD1 (5 bases). The V end was cut by 4 bases, the J end by 4 bases, with 13 bases between. CDR3 length: 13 residues. Looked up from germline, CDR1 is SQVTM and CDR2 is ANQGSEA. The CDR3 DNA reads TGCAGCGTTGTGAATTCAGGGTTCACTGAAGCTTTCTTT. It is translated as CSVVNSGFTEAFF.

V usage is TRBV9 and J usage is TRBJ2-2; weak D call: TRBD2 (6 bases). V lost 7 bases and J lost 6, with 13 bases in between. CDR1 and CDR2 from the germline V gene are SGDLS and YYNGEE. The CDR3 covers 13 residues. The DNA for the CDR3 is TGTGCCAGCCAACCGGGGGTCGCCGGGGAGCTGTTTTTT. Residues: CASQPGVAGELFF. Variable domain in full (rest from reference TRBV9 and TRBJ2-2): DSGVTQTPKHLITATGQRVTLRCSPRSGDLSVYWYQQSLDQGLQFLIQYYNGEERAKGNILERFSAQQFPDLHSELNLSSLELGDSALYFCASQPGVAGELFFGEGSRLTVL.

The chain has TRBV21-1 and TRBJ1-1. TRBV21-1 counts as a pseudogene. The CDR3 runs to 15 residues. The CDR3 sequence: CASSKRRVRNTEAFF. CDR3 nucleotide sequence: TGTGCCAGCAGCAAACGGCGGGTGAGGAACACTGAAGCTTTCTTT.

The chain joins TRBV15 to TRBJ2-5; TRBD2 aligns across 9 bases. V trimming: 4 bases; J trimming: 5 bases; junction bases outside the gene matches: 14. Per germline, CDR1 LNHNV and CDR2 YYDKDF (reference sequence). The CDR3 extends over 17 amino acids. DNA of the CDR3: TGTGCCACCAGCATAAGGCTAGCGGGACGACGGGCGGAGACCCAGTACTTC. Its translation is CATSIRLAGRRAETQYF.

Only a few counts were recorded for this clone. The chain employs TRBV10-3 and TRBJ2-7; 7 nucleotides line up with TRBD1. The germline CDR1 and CDR2 sequences are ENHRY and SYGVKD. V was clipped by 5 bases and J by 0 bases; unmatched bases: 4. The CDR3 has 14 residues. The chain's CDR3 is CAISRQGHSYEQYF. The CDR3 DNA sequence: TGTGCCATCAGTAGACAGGGTCACTCCTACGAGCAGTACTTC.

The chain uses TRBV28 and TRBJ2-5, with 7 bases that match TRBD1. V gave up 6 bases and J gave up 4 bases; unmatched junction bases: 5. This CDR3 spans 13 amino acids. Germline V lookup: CDR1 MDHEN, CDR2 SYDVKM. DNA for the CDR3: TGTGCCAGCAGAAAAAGGGGGCTAGAGACCCAGTACTTC. This translates into CASRKRGLETQYF.

This chain connects TRBV27 to TRBJ1-2, with TRBD1 matching 9 bases. Germline V gives CDR1 MNHEY, CDR2 SMNVEV (reference sequence). V shed 3 bases, J shed 6 bases, and the junction held 5 bases outside the gene matches. The CDR3 spans 14 residues. CDR3 bases: TGTGCCAGCAGTTTTGACAGGGGGAAGAATGGCTACACCTTC. This sequence encodes CASSFDRGKNGYTF.

V is TRBV6-5 and J is TRBJ2-2, with D tentatively TRBD1 (5 bases). This CDR3 is 13 amino acids long. The V gene lost 10 bases and the J gene lost 7 bases, with 16 bases spanning the gap. The germline V gene encodes CDR1 MNHEY and CDR2 SVGAGI. The CDR3 sequence: CATTDWGNGELFF. The CDR3 DNA follows: TGTGCCACAACGGATTGGGGCAACGGGGAGCTGTTTTTT.

V and J are TRBV28 and TRBJ1-1; D possibly corresponds to TRBD1 (5 bases). The V gene's germline CDR1 is MDHEN and CDR2 SYDVKM. The CDR3 extends over 13 amino acids. Trimming stripped 2 bases from V and 8 bases from J, with 12 bases between. The CDR3 is CASSLGGWTEAFF. The DNA of the CDR3 is TGTGCCAGCAGTTTAGGGGGGTGGACAGAAGCTTTCTTT.